The 20 T cell receptor beta chains below come from one sample, sequenced in a study of CD8+ T cells in alopecia areata. Pooled cells of cutaneous lymph node origin were sorted on CD4, CD8alpha, NKG2D, NKG2ACE and other markers. Isolated RNA was reverse transcribed into cDNA used as the sequencing template. The assay was immunoSEQ multiplex PCR, and TCRdb's table has in-frame clones only and misses some. The data list more than 250,000 clones, none observed once; 1.2% falls to the top ten. Sequencing was done on a sample of CD4+ T cells sorted from a lymph node. The receptors shown here come from a C3H/HeJ mouse with alopecia areata. MHC haplotype of the mouse line: H2-k.

As concerns this clone: Gene labels here are mouse ones. Coverage ceases 4 residues before the CDR3 finishes, and the germline J gene fills in the end. The chain joins TRBV13-3 to TRBJ2-1; 12 nucleotides align to TRBD2. This CDR3 is built from 14 residues. Germline CDR1 reads NNHDY; CDR2 reads SYVADS. The covered CDR3 bases are TGTGCCAGCAGGACTGGGGGGGCGCGAGCT. Its protein product is CASRTGGARA. The whole CDR3 is CASRTGGARAEQFF.

A few counts support this clone. A single base separates this from a much larger clone, so it may be a read error. Gene names and germline refer to mouse. Within the sample, other DNA sequences also encode this same CDR3. The covered CDR3 bases are TGTGCCAGCAGTCCGGGGACAGTAAACACCGGG. It yields the protein CASSPGTVNTG. The full CDR3 reads CASSPGTVNTGQLYF. The chain is built from TRBV19 and TRBJ2-2; TRBD1 matches 7 bases. Read coverage stops 4 residues before the CDR3 terminus; the germline J gene supplies the remainder. J lost 1 base, V lost 4 bases, and 4 bases had no gene match. CDR3 length: 15 residues. CDR1 and CDR2 from the germline V gene are FNHDT and SITEND (reference sequence).

This clone has a handful of counts. Gene names follow the mouse nomenclature. The read ends 4 residues before the CDR3 terminus; that terminus is restored from the germline J gene. The gene calls are TRBV13-3 and TRBJ2-7; 10 bases line up with TRBD2. CDR3 length: 14 amino acids. Germline CDR1 is NNHDY and CDR2 is SYVADS. CDR3 bases read: TGTGCCAGCAGTGATCAGACTGGGGGGTAT. Its translation is CASSDQTGGY. From start to end, the CDR3 is CASSDQTGGYEQYF.

As to this clone: Gene names follow the mouse nomenclature. The read stops 4 residues short of the end of the CDR3; the missing end is completed from the germline J gene. V gene TRBV1 combines with J gene TRBJ1-2; D is undetermined. Germline V gene data show CDR1 as NSQYPW and CDR2 as LRSPGD (reference sequence). This CDR3 has 14 amino acids. With 5 bases removed from V and 0 bases from J, the gap between germline ends came to 10 bases. The DNA read from the CDR3 is TGCACCTGCAGTACTCGACAAGCAAACTCC. Amino acid sequence: CTCSTRQANS. The entire CDR3 is CTCSTRQANSDYTF.

This clone was seen only a few times. Gene names denote mouse genes. The read finishes 4 residues shy of the CDR3 end, and the germline J gene is used to complete it. The chain links TRBV13-3 to TRBJ1-2; 7 bases agree with TRBD1. Trimming took 3 bases from V and 4 from J; bases not matched to a gene: 9. CDR1 is NNHDY and CDR2 is SYVADS in the germline V gene. This CDR3 contains 15 residues. The part of the CDR3 DNA that was read is TGTGCCAGCAGTGCCACAGGGGTGGGGAGCTCC. This translates into CASSATGVGSS. Given in full, the CDR3 is CASSATGVGSSDYTF.

This clone showed up just a few times. Gene names and germline match the mouse. The read ends 4 residues shy of where the CDR3 ends; the end is completed using the germline J gene. This chain joins TRBV19 and TRBJ2-2, with 13 bases lining up with TRBD2. With V trimmed by 6 bases and J by 2 bases, 4 bases remained unmatched. The CDR3 totals 16 residues. Germline loops: CDR1 FNHDT, CDR2 SITEND (reference sequence). The sequenced part of the CDR3 DNA is TGTGCCAGCATCAGGACTGGGGGGGCGAACACCGGG. Protein product: CASIRTGGANTG. The whole CDR3 region reads CASIRTGGANTGQLYF.

Comments on this clone: Here the gene names and germline are mouse. CDR3 bases read: TGTGCTAGCAGTAAATGGGGACAGAACACCGGG. It is translated as CASSKWGQNTG. The CDR3 in full is CASSKWGQNTGQLYF. The chain is built from TRBV29 and TRBJ2-2, with TRBD1 identical over 7 bases. The read terminates 4 residues before the CDR3 end, so the remaining end is supplied by the germline J gene. V dropped 5 bases and J dropped 2; count of bases not matched to a gene: 5. Per germline, CDR1 MSHET and CDR2 SYDVDS. CDR3 length: 15 residues. The entire variable domain, with the rest obtained from reference TRBV29 and TRBJ2-2, is as follows: DMKVTQMPRYLIKRMGENVLLECGQDMSHETMYWYRQDPGLGLQLIYISYDVDSNSEGDIPKGYRVSRKKREHFSLILDSAKTNQTSVYFCASSKWGQNTGQLYFGEGSKLTVL.

This clone was picked up a small number of times. The genes are named according to mouse. The read falls 4 residues short of the CDR3 end, and the missing part is taken from the germline J gene. The chain couples TRBV13-1 to TRBJ2-5; D remains unclear. Germline V lookup: CDR1 NSHNY, CDR2 SYGAGN. The CDR3 is 13 amino acids. The covered CDR3 bases are TGTGCCAGCAGTGATGAACAGAAAGAC. Translation: CASSDEQKD. The full-length CDR3 reads as CASSDEQKDTQYF.

Remarks on this clone: Gene and germline names: mouse. Sequencing ends 3 residues short of the CDR3 end; the germline J gene provides the rest. V and J are TRBV15 and TRBJ1-6, with TRBD1 matching over 7 bases. TRBJ1-6 is recorded as an ORF, its role being uncertain. The J segment lost 7 bases and the V segment lost 6 bases, leaving 6 bases of the junction unmatched. CDR1 and CDR2 (germline): SGHND, FRSKSL. This CDR3 spans 14 amino acids. CDR3 amino acids: CASRSDRENSPLYF. The CDR3 DNA, read in part, is TGTGCCAGCAGGTCCGACAGGGAGAATTCGCCC.

On this clone itself: Here the gene names and germline are mouse. This CDR3 is CASREGLGGRYAEQFF. Partial CDR3 DNA: TGTGCTAGCAGAGAGGGACTGGGGGGGCGCTATGCT. This chain joins TRBV17 and TRBJ2-1; 14 nucleotides align to TRBD2. With the read ending 4 residues before the CDR3 end, the germline J gene is used to fill in that end. The CDR3 has 16 residues. Germline-derived CDR1 and CDR2 are MNHDT and YYDKIL. Trimming at V came to 6 bases and at J to 3 bases, leaving 4 bases not matched to a gene.

This clone occurred many times. Gene names are mouse gene names. The read stops 4 residues short of the end of the CDR3; the missing end is completed from the germline J gene. Distinct nucleotide sequences in the sample also encode this CDR3. The chain is built from TRBV1 and TRBJ2-7, with 12 bases lining up with TRBD2. Germline CDR1 reads NSQYPW; CDR2 reads LRSPGD (reference sequence). The CDR3 sequence is 14 residues long. Incomplete CDR3 DNA: TGCACCTGCAGTGGACTGGGGGGGCGCGAT. Translating gives CTCSGLGGRD. The CDR3 in full is CTCSGLGGRDEQYF.

As to this clone: Gene names and germline match the mouse. The missing CDR3 end, 4 residues past where the read stops, is filled in from the germline J gene. This sequence joins TRBV13-3 and TRBJ2-3; TRBD1 is a possible D gene (6 bases). The CDR3 has 13 amino acids. The germline V and J ends were trimmed by 6 bases and 0 bases, with 8 bases remaining between them. Germline V gene sequence: CDR1 NNHDY, CDR2 SYVADS. The covered CDR3 bases are TGTGCCAGCACAGGGGTCAGTGCAGAA. It encodes CASTGVSAE. The CDR3 as a whole reads CASTGVSAETLYF.

A note on this clone: A read error may explain this, as a much larger clone is one base away. Here the gene names and germline are mouse. The CDR3 extends 4 residues past the end of the read, so its final part is completed from the germline J gene. In the same sample, other DNA sequences code for this CDR3. The rearrangement joins TRBV13-3 to TRBJ1-2; 7 positions match TRBD1. CDR1 is NNHDY and CDR2 is SYVADS in the germline V gene. The V and J ends lost 1 base and 3 bases, in that order; junction bases with no gene match: 0. The CDR3 extends over 13 amino acids. CDR3 in amino acids: CASSDRGHSDYTF. CDR3 DNA, as far as it was read: TGTGCCAGCAGTGATAGGGGGCACTCC.

Concerning this clone: The genes and germline here are from mouse. The read stops 4 residues short of the end of the CDR3; the missing end is completed from the germline J gene. Different DNA sequences within this sample yield the same CDR3. The rearrangement links TRBV13-3 to TRBJ2-5, with 8 bases matching TRBD1. The CDR3 covers 14 residues. In germline, CDR1 is NNHDY, CDR2 SYVADS. CDR3 DNA, as far as it was read: TGTGCCAGCAGTGACAGGGGGCGGGGAGAC. Residues: CASSDRGRGD. The CDR3 in its entirety is CASSDRGRGDTQYF.

With regard to this clone: Gene names and germline match the mouse. The read falls 4 residues short of the CDR3 end, and the missing part is taken from the germline J gene. This same CDR3 is encoded by further DNA sequences in the sample. This chain uses TRBV13-1 with TRBJ1-2, with 9 bases aligning to TRBD1. With 5 bases clipped from V and 2 bases from J, the junction kept 4 bases outside the gene matches. CDR1 NSHNY and CDR2 SYGAGN come from the germline V gene. The CDR3 covers 14 residues. The CDR3 loop reads CASSPGTGNSDYTF. Incomplete CDR3 DNA: TGTGCCAGCAGCCCCGGGACAGGGAACTCC.

This clone showed up just a few times. The genes are named according to mouse. Coverage ceases 4 residues before the CDR3 finishes, and the germline J gene fills in the end. This rearrangement joins TRBV5 to TRBJ2-3; TRBD1 aligns across 9 bases. J lost 2 bases, V lost 0 bases, and 3 bases had no gene match. The CDR3 loop spans 16 amino acids. The germline V gene encodes CDR1 LGHNA and CDR2 YNLKQL (reference sequence). The covered CDR3 bases are TGTGCCAGCAGCCAAGAACGGGACAGGGATGCAGAA. Residues: CASSQERDRDAE. From start to end, the CDR3 is CASSQERDRDAETLYF.

Worth noting for this clone: Each gene name is a mouse one. The CDR3 goes on 4 residues after the read ends, and that part is filled in from the germline J gene. The V call is TRBV13-3, the J call TRBJ1-1; a possible D gene is TRBD1 (5 bases). The germline V gene has CDR1 NNHDY and CDR2 SYVADS. The CDR3 runs 12 residues. CDR3 residues: CASSEEGEEVFF. The covered CDR3 bases are TGTGCCAGCAGTGAAGAAGGGGAA.

This clone was seen more than once but under ten times. The listed genes are named as in mouse. The sequenced fragment ends 4 residues before the CDR3 boundary, so the rest is inferred from the germline J gene. J is TRBJ2-7 and V is TRBV19; TRBD1 might be the D (7 bases). Germline CDR1 is FNHDT and CDR2 is SITEND (reference sequence). CDR3 length: 14 residues. The sequenced part of the CDR3 DNA is TGTGCCAGCAGTATATCGAGGGGGCGCGAT. Residues: CASSISRGRD. The CDR3 as a whole reads CASSISRGRDEQYF.

This clone was detected a few times. Mouse gene names and germline throughout. Read data end 4 residues before the CDR3 end; the end is taken from the germline J gene. The rearrangement uses TRBV13-1 and TRBJ2-7, with TRBD1 matching 8 bases. The CDR3 contains 13 residues. Germline V gene data show CDR1 as NSHNY and CDR2 as SYGAGN. This CDR3 is CASNPSTGDEQYF. The part of the CDR3 DNA that was read is TGTGCCAGCAACCCCTCGACAGGGGAT.

As for this clone: Gene names refer to mouse genes. The read falls 4 residues short of the CDR3 end, and the missing part is taken from the germline J gene. This chain joins TRBV31 and TRBJ1-2; possible D gene TRBD1, 6 bases. V was pared by 3 bases and J by 4 bases, with 9 bases between. This CDR3 region has 12 residues. Per the germline V gene, CDR1 is GKSSPN and CDR2 is SITVG. CDR3 sequence reads: CAWRQGSSDYTF. The CDR3 bases that were read are TGTGCCTGGAGACAGGGTTCCTCC.